Listed here are 9 T cell receptor beta chains from one sample, sequenced in a study of blood T cell repertoires in COVID-19. Profiled with immunoSEQ multiplex PCR; TCRdb holds only in-frame clones, not every one. Of around 50,000 clones detected, about 90% appear once; the ten largest clones hold around 21%. Sequenced input: peripheral blood. The receptors derive from a woman at least 80 years old with COVID-19, enrolled during active disease.

The J gene is TRBJ1-4, the V gene TRBV29-1; 7 nucleotides match TRBD1. The CDR3 covers 14 residues. V gave up 4 bases and J gave up 0 bases; unmatched junction bases: 2. Germline lookup yields CDR1 SQVTM and CDR2 ANQGSEA. The CDR3 loop is CSVGTGATNEKLFF. CDR3 bases: TGCAGCGTTGGTACAGGGGCAACTAATGAAAAACTGTTTTTT.

V is TRBV25-1 and J is TRBJ2-5, with D tentatively TRBD2 (6 bases). Germline V gene sequence: CDR1 MGHDK, CDR2 SYGVNS. CDR3 length: 15 residues. The V end lost 6 bases, the J end lost 10 bases, and 24 bases lay between the germline ends. As DNA, the CDR3 is TGTGCCAGCAGATCGAACCGGGACTCCGGTTGGGTCCAGTACTTC. This translates into CASRSNRDSGWVQYF.

This chain connects TRBV28 to TRBJ1-2; 7 nucleotides match TRBD1. Germline V gene data show CDR1 as MDHEN and CDR2 as SYDVKM. The CDR3 extends over 10 amino acids. V gave up 4 bases and J gave up 11 bases; unmatched junction bases: 1. The CDR3 DNA follows: TGTGCCAGCAGTTCACAGGGGTACACCTTC. Translated: CASSSQGYTF.

The table lists this clone with a count of one. The J gene is TRBJ2-5, the V gene TRBV15; weak D call: TRBD2 (6 bases). This CDR3 region has 15 residues. The V gene lost 0 bases and the J gene lost 4 bases, with 12 bases spanning the gap. Germline loops: CDR1 LNHNV, CDR2 YYDKDF (reference sequence). DNA for the CDR3: TGTGCCACCAGCAGAGATAATCTGCGGGGAGAGACCCAGTACTTC. This translates into CATSRDNLRGETQYF.

This clone occurred once. V is TRBV29-1 and J is TRBJ2-3; the match to TRBD1 covers 7 bases. Germline V gene data show CDR1 as SQVTM and CDR2 as ANQGSEA. Germline trimming cut 5 bases from V and 5 bases from J; bases unmatched to any gene: 10. This CDR3 has 14 amino acids. The CDR3 sequence: CSVTGQTRVDTQYF. CDR3 sequence (DNA): TGCAGCGTTACGGGACAGACAAGGGTAGATACGCAGTATTTT.

The chain couples TRBV19 to TRBJ2-2, with D possibly TRBD2 on 6 matching bases. This CDR3 is 16 amino acids long. The germline gives CDR1 LNHDA, CDR2 SQIVND (reference sequence). V shed 5 bases and J shed 8 bases, with 21 bases lying between them. CDR3 bases: TGTGCCAGTAGTGACCTCGGGGGTCTCCCCGGGGGGGAGCTGTTTTTT. This gives the protein CASSDLGGLPGGELFF.

The chain links TRBV27 to TRBJ2-1; 9 bases are shared with TRBD1. CDR3 length: 15 amino acids. Germline V CDR1 and CDR2: MNHEY, SMNVEV (reference sequence). With V trimmed by 1 base and J by 6 bases, 4 bases remained unmatched. Here the CDR3 reads CASSLYRDRANEQFF. The CDR3 coding sequence is TGTGCCAGCAGTTTATACCGGGACAGGGCCAATGAGCAGTTCTTC.

The genes are TRBV7-2 and TRBJ2-3; TRBD2 aligns across 9 bases. CDR1 is SGHTA, CDR2 FQGNSA, per germline. This CDR3 region has 17 residues. V lost 5 bases and J lost 4; bases outside the gene matches: 13. DNA for the CDR3: TGTGCCAGCAGCCCCGACAGTTGGCGGGGGGGCGCAGATACGCAGTATTTT. The encoded protein is CASSPDSWRGGADTQYF.

The CDR3 region has the DNA TGTGCCAGCAGCCCGGGGGGGCCCGAGACCCAGTACTTC. This sequence encodes CASSPGGPETQYF. The chain uses TRBV7-2 and TRBJ2-5, with 8 positions matching TRBD2. Germline V CDR1 and CDR2: SGHTA, FQGNSA. The ends lost 5 bases at V and 5 bases at J; junction bases unmatched: 4. The CDR3 extends over 13 amino acids.